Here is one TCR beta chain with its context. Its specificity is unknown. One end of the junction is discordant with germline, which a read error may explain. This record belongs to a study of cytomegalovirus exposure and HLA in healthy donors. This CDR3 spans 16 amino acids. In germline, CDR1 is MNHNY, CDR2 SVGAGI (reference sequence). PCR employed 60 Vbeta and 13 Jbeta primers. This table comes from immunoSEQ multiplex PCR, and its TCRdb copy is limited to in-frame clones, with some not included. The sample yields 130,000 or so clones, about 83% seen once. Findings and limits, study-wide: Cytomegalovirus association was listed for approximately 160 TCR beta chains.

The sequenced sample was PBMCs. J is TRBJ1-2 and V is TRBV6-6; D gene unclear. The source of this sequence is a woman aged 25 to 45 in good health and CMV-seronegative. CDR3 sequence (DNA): TGTGCCAGCAGTTACTCGTTTTCAAATATTGGAGATGGCTACCCCTTC. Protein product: CASSYSFSNIGDGYPF.